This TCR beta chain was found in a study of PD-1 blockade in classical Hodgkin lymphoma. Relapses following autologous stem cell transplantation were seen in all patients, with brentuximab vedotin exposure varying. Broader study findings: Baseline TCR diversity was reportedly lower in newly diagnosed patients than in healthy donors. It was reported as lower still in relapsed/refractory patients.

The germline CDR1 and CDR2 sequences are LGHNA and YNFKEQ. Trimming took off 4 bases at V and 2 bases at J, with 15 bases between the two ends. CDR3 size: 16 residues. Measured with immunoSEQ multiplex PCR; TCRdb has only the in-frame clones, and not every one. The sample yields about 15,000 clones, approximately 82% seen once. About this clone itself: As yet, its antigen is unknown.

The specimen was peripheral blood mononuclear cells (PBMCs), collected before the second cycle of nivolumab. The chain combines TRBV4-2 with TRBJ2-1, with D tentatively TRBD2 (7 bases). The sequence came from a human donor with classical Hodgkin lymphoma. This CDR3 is CASSRRGGPPYNEQFF. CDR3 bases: TGTGCCAGCAGCCGCCGCGGGGGCCCTCCCTACAATGAGCAGTTCTTC.